The following is a T cell receptor beta chain sequence with its context. This clonotype has a handful of counts. No cognate antigen has been identified for it. Base qualities are not at hand, and no much larger clone is one base apart. Instrument on record: Illumina HiSeq 1500. TCRdb passed the public sequencing reads through fastp at Q25 and MiXCR, retaining productive beta sequences. A single entry per CDR3 protein holds the most common genes and DNA from its merged rows. Recorded for this sample are fewer than 300,000 distinct CDR3 sequences; about 26% of them occurred a single time. 11% to 15% of the sample comes from the top ten. This specimen belongs to a study of T cell repertoires in cytomegalovirus infection (dated by TCRdb to the late 2010s). Broadly, across the study: Donor HLA type was relevant to the analysis, because carriage of CMV infection together with the matching HLA type was indicated by public TCR beta signatures.

What the research found in general, with its limitations: Cumulative frequency of public TCR beta family members discriminated carriers of CMV infection plus the relevant HLA type in this cohort and an independent roughly 330-donor cohort. In the ex vivo response, HLA-C-restricted CMV-specific TCR beta clonotypes were dominant, and in two of eight donors the single most frequent clonotype came from this HLA-C-restricted group.

The receptor's source is a human donor in good health (CMV status not recorded). Some clones in this sample may be carry-over from other donors' samples. Sequenced sample: PBMCs.

The nucleotides are TGTGCCAGCAGCCGACAGGGGACGACGCAGTATTTT. Its coded protein is CASSRQGTTQYF. The chain couples TRBV11-2 to TRBJ2-3; TRBD1 agrees with 8 junctional bases. V is pruned by 5 bases and J by 9 bases, leaving 4 bases of the junction without a gene match. The CDR3 goes from the cysteine to the phenylalanine over 12 residues. Only the CDR3 part of the read is kept: 36 bases, read in frame from the first base. The germline V gene sets CDR1 to SGHAT and CDR2 to FQNNGV. Beyond the CDR3, the reference TRBV11-2 and TRBJ2-3 genes provide the residues; the full variable domain reads: EAGVAQSPRYKIIEKRQSVAFWCNPISGHATLYWYQQILGQGPKLLIQFQNNGVVDDSQLPKDRFSAERLKGVDSTLKIQPAKLEDSAVYLCASSRQGTTQYFGPGTRLTVL.